These 27 T cell receptor beta chains came from one sample sequenced in a study of OX40 agonist ivuxolimab in advanced cancers. TCRdb's copy holds only in-frame clones and misses some; the assay was immunoSEQ multiplex PCR. The sample records tens of thousands of clones, roughly 88% being singletons. Sequencing used CD4+ or CD8+ T cells sorted from blood, obtained in a trial of the OX40 agonist ivuxolimab. These receptors all stem from an adult with an advanced solid tumor such as melanoma, head and neck, liver or kidney cancer.

The chain is built from TRBV30 and TRBJ1-2; no reliable D call. Germline V gene lookup returns CDR1 GTSNPN and CDR2 SVGIG (reference sequence). The germline V and J ends were trimmed by 1 base and 2 bases, with 8 bases remaining between them. This CDR3 is 13 amino acids long. The CDR3 coding sequence is TGTGCCTGGAGTGGCGACGCGAACTATGGCTACACCTTC. Its protein product is CAWSGDANYGYTF.

This clone has a single count. The chain uses TRBV4-1 and TRBJ2-7; the match to TRBD1 covers 7 bases. This CDR3 region has 14 residues. Germline trimming cut 4 bases from V and 3 bases from J; bases unmatched to any gene: 6. The germline gives CDR1 MGHRA, CDR2 YSYEKL. This CDR3 is CASSRQTGNYEQYF. The CDR3 DNA sequence: TGCGCCAGCAGCCGGCAGACAGGGAACTACGAGCAGTACTTC.

The chain couples TRBV4-1 to TRBJ2-2; TRBD2 aligns across 8 bases. V dropped 0 bases and J dropped 6; count of bases not matched to a gene: 6. Per the germline V gene, CDR1 is MGHRA and CDR2 is YSYEKL. The CDR3 contains 16 residues. Written as DNA, the CDR3 is TGCGCCAGCAGCCAAGAGGGCGGGACTAGGGCCGGGGAGCTGTTTTTT. Translated: CASSQEGGTRAGELFF.

The genes are TRBV2 and TRBJ2-3, with TRBD2 as a possible D gene (7 bases). Germline V CDR1 and CDR2: SNHLY, FYNNEI. Trimming left V 7 bases short and J 2 bases short, with 19 bases between. The CDR3 is 16 amino acids. CDR3 amino acids: CASKEGEGTFTDTQYF. CDR3 bases: TGTGCCAGCAAAGAGGGGGAGGGGACCTTCACAGATACGCAGTATTTT.

This clone has only one observation. The CDR3 here is CASSYVSGRVDTQYF. CDR3 nucleotide sequence: TGTGCCAGCAGCTATGTTAGCGGGAGGGTTGATACGCAGTATTTT. The chain uses TRBV7-9 and TRBJ2-3; TRBD2 aligns across 11 bases. Germline values: CDR1 SEHNR, CDR2 FQNEAQ (reference sequence). J gave up 6 bases and V 4 bases, and 6 bases lay outside the gene matches. The CDR3 totals 15 residues.

The rearrangement uses TRBV19 and TRBJ2-6; TRBD1 or TRBD2 may be the D gene (7 bases each). The CDR3 loop spans 18 amino acids. V lost 3 bases, J lost 6 bases, and 21 bases lay in between. Germline lookup yields CDR1 LNHDA and CDR2 SQIVND (reference sequence). This CDR3 reads CASSMRQGGRFKANVLTF. CDR3 in DNA: TGTGCCAGTAGTATGCGGCAGGGGGGGAGGTTTAAGGCCAACGTCCTGACTTTC.

This rearrangement joins TRBV11-3 to TRBJ2-1; no clear D. The CDR3 sequence is 13 residues long. Trimming shortened V by 3 bases and J by 7 bases, and 10 bases separated the two germline ends. CDR1 and CDR2 (germline): SGHNT, YENEEA. The CDR3 sequence is CASSFNFENEQFF. DNA of the CDR3: TGTGCCAGCAGCTTTAATTTTGAAAATGAGCAGTTCTTC.

The CDR3: CASSLARSNEQFF. CDR3 sequence (DNA): TGTGCCAGCAGCCTCGCTAGATCGAATGAGCAGTTCTTC. The chain joins TRBV7-3 to TRBJ2-1; no reliable D call. The CDR3 spans 13 residues. Germline V CDR1 and CDR2: SGHTA, FQGTGA. V was pared by 5 bases and J by 7 bases, with 12 bases between.

This clone was observed a handful of times. V usage is TRBV6-5 and J usage is TRBJ1-2; 7 positions match TRBD1. The CDR3 runs to 14 residues. The V gene's germline CDR1 is MNHEY and CDR2 SVGAGI. J was trimmed by 4 bases and V by 5 bases; bases with no gene match: 7. This CDR3 reads CASSPTGVGYGYTF. DNA for the CDR3: TGTGCCAGCAGTCCAACAGGGGTGGGCTATGGCTACACCTTC.

The V and J genes are TRBV13 and TRBJ1-1; 7 nucleotides match TRBD1. The germline gives CDR1 PRHDT, CDR2 FYEKMQ (reference sequence). The CDR3 contains 15 residues. V shed 5 bases and J 1 base; nucleotides not matched to a gene: 7. CDR3 amino acids: CASSITGVPNTEAFF. The CDR3 region has the DNA TGTGCCAGCAGCATTACAGGGGTCCCGAACACTGAAGCTTTCTTT.

This chain joins TRBV5-1 and TRBJ1-4; D not certain. CDR1 and CDR2 from the germline V gene are SGHRS and YFSETQ. The V end lost 0 bases, the J end lost 4 bases, and 7 bases lay between the germline ends. This CDR3 spans 14 amino acids. CDR3 amino acids: CASSLDRINEKLFF. DNA for the CDR3: TGCGCCAGCAGCTTGGATCGGATTAATGAAAAACTGTTTTTT.

This chain links TRBV5-1 with TRBJ2-1; the match to TRBD2 covers 15 bases. The CDR3 loop spans 15 amino acids. Trimming removed 4 bases from V and 10 bases from J; junction bases left unmatched: 6. The germline CDR1 and CDR2 sequences are SGHRS and YFSETQ. The CDR3 DNA reads TGCGCCAGCAGCATGGGACTAGCGGGGGGCCGCGAGCAGTTCTTC. Amino acids: CASSMGLAGGREQFF.

The rearrangement uses TRBV4-2 and TRBJ1-4; TRBD1 might be the D (6 bases). The CDR3 consists of 15 residues. V lost 3 bases and J 7 bases, leaving 15 bases between the germline ends. Germline V gene data show CDR1 as LGHNA and CDR2 as YNFKEQ. This CDR3 is CASSQGQQGSEKLFF. DNA for the CDR3: TGTGCCAGCAGCCAGGGTCAACAGGGTTCTGAAAAACTGTTTTTT.

The sample holds one count of this clone. This chain joins TRBV18 and TRBJ2-4, with TRBD2 as a possible D gene (6 bases). Trimming pared 0 bases from V and 1 base from J, leaving 16 bases between. The germline gives CDR1 KGHSH, CDR2 LQKENI. This CDR3 spans 18 amino acids. The CDR3 loop is CASSPPLAALTAKNIQYF. The CDR3 DNA sequence: TGTGCCAGCTCACCACCATTAGCGGCCCTAACGGCCAAAAACATTCAGTACTTC.

This clone has only a few counts. The rearrangement links TRBV7-8 to TRBJ2-1, with 9 bases identical to TRBD2. This CDR3 is 17 amino acids long. Germline V gene data show CDR1 as SGHVS and CDR2 as FQNEAQ. Trimming removed 5 bases from V and 0 bases from J; junction bases left unmatched: 8. Here the CDR3 reads CASSRRSGSSSYNEQFF. CDR3 DNA: TGTGCCAGCAGCCGACGTAGCGGGAGTAGCTCCTACAATGAGCAGTTCTTC.

V and J are TRBV7-2 and TRBJ1-5; D uncertain. The CDR3 has 13 residues. CDR1 is SGHTA, CDR2 FQGNSA, per germline. V was trimmed by 2 bases and J by 4 bases, leaving 6 bases between them. The CDR3 DNA is TGTGCCAGCAGCTTATTGCATAATCAGCCCCAGCATTTT. It yields the protein CASSLLHNQPQHF.

V usage is TRBV28 and J usage is TRBJ2-7, with 11 bases aligning to TRBD2. CDR3 length equals 14 residues. In germline, CDR1 is MDHEN, CDR2 SYDVKM. CDR3 sequence reads: CVTRVAGGSYEQYF. In DNA, the CDR3 is TGTGTCACGCGGGTAGCGGGAGGGTCCTACGAGCAGTACTTC.

The rearrangement links TRBV7-2 to TRBJ1-2; tentatively, D is TRBD1 (5 bases). Germline V gene sequence: CDR1 SGHTA, CDR2 FQGNSA. The V end was cut by 4 bases, the J end by 2 bases, with 14 bases between. The CDR3 is made up of 15 amino acids. CDR3 nucleotides: TGTGCCAGCAGCTCCTTCGGGGGTTTGAACTATGGCTACACCTTC. This codes for CASSSFGGLNYGYTF. Full variable domain (remainder filled in from reference TRBV7-2 and TRBJ1-2): GAGVSQSPSNKVTEKGKDVELRCDPISGHTALYWYRQSLGQGLEFLIYFQGNSAPDKSGLPSDRFSAERTGGSVSTLTIQRTQQEDSAVYLCASSSFGGLNYGYTFGSGTRLTVV.

The rearrangement links TRBV5-1 to TRBJ1-3, with unresolved D. The V end lost 0 bases, the J end lost 4 bases, and 2 bases lay between the germline ends. From germline, CDR1 is SGHRS and CDR2 YFSETQ. This CDR3 is 12 amino acids long. The CDR3 bases are TGCGCCAGCAGCTTGGACGGAAACACCATATATTTT. Translating gives CASSLDGNTIYF.

This chain joins TRBV5-1 and TRBJ2-7, with D possibly TRBD1 on 6 matching bases. The CDR3 totals 12 residues. Trimming cost V 2 bases and J 9 bases, with 12 bases left between them. Germline V CDR1 and CDR2: SGHRS, YFSETQ. CDR3: CASSLQGTGQYF. Written as DNA, the CDR3 is TGCGCCAGCAGCTTACAGGGTACCGGGCAGTACTTC.

This chain uses TRBV15 with TRBJ2-5, with TRBD2 as a possible D gene (7 bases). V was cut by 0 bases and J by 9 bases, with 17 bases left in between. Germline loops: CDR1 LNHNV, CDR2 YYDKDF (reference sequence). The length of the CDR3 is 15 residues. CDR3 region: CATSRDALGRGAQYF. In DNA, the CDR3 is TGTGCCACCAGCAGAGATGCCCTGGGGAGGGGGGCCCAGTACTTC.

The rearrangement uses TRBV19 and TRBJ1-2, with D possibly matching TRBD1 (6 bases). V was trimmed by 3 bases and J by 5 bases, leaving 19 bases between them. Germline loops: CDR1 LNHDA, CDR2 SQIVND (reference sequence). CDR3 length: 16 residues. CDR3 region: CASSILGAGDYYGYTF. The CDR3 nucleotides read TGTGCCAGTAGTATCCTCGGGGCAGGGGATTATTATGGCTACACCTTC.

The chain joins TRBV7-9 to TRBJ2-3; 8 bases agree with TRBD2. Looked up from germline, CDR1 is SEHNR and CDR2 is FQNEAQ (reference sequence). V shed 5 bases, J shed 3 bases, and the junction held 7 bases outside the gene matches. CDR3 size: 15 residues. CDR3 in DNA: TGTGCCAGCAGCCGAAGCGGGAGCCGGACAGATACGCAGTATTTT. Its protein is CASSRSGSRTDTQYF.

The chain has TRBV11-1 and TRBJ2-3; TRBD2 aligns across 8 bases. This CDR3 has 15 residues. The ends lost 2 bases at V and 0 bases at J; junction bases unmatched: 1. Germline V gene data show CDR1 as SGHAT and CDR2 as FQDESV (reference sequence). The CDR3 DNA sequence: TGTGCCAGCAGCTTAAAGCGGGAGAGCACAGATACGCAGTATTTT. Translated: CASSLKRESTDTQYF.

V and J are TRBV15 and TRBJ2-3; weak D call: TRBD2 (6 bases). Germline V gene data show CDR1 as LNHNV and CDR2 as YYDKDF (reference sequence). Trimming took off 2 bases at V and 1 base at J, with 28 bases between the two ends. This CDR3 has 21 residues. The CDR3 is CATSRPRSGRRRGSGTDTQYF. CDR3 nucleotides: TGTGCCACCAGCAGACCACGGAGTGGGCGGCGACGGGGGTCGGGCACAGATACGCAGTATTTT.

The V gene is TRBV10-1, the J gene TRBJ2-5, with D possibly being TRBD1 (6 bases). Germline V CDR1 and CDR2: WNHNN, SYGVQD (reference sequence). The CDR3 is made up of 12 amino acids. V was clipped by 5 bases and J by 4 bases, with 8 bases between them. CDR3 DNA sequence: TGCGCCAGCAGTCCGACAGGAGAGACCCAGTACTTC. Translation: CASSPTGETQYF.

V and J are TRBV7-4 and TRBJ2-7; D call uncertain. The length of the CDR3 is 17 residues. Germline CDR1 SGHVT, CDR2 SQSDAQ. V gave up 5 bases and J gave up 4 bases, with 24 bases separating them. CDR3 nucleotides: TGTGCCAGCAGCACAAACCCGTCAGCTGCTTCCTATTACGAGCAGTACTTC. This gives the protein CASSTNPSAASYYEQYF.